The 21 T cell receptor beta chains listed next were all sequenced from one sample in a study of CD8 T cells in Susac syndrome. Random hexamers primed reverse transcription of about 0.5 to 1 ug RNA. TCRdb reprocessed the immunoSEQ multiplex PCR reads with MiXCR, giving one entry per CDR3 protein. The sample consists of 180,000 or so distinct CDR3 sequences, around 96% of them appearing once. Input material: CD4+ T cells from PBMCs. All receptors derive from a human donor with multiple sclerosis.

The chain combines TRBV18 with TRBJ2-5, with D perhaps matching TRBD1 or TRBD2 (5 bases each). Looked up from germline, CDR1 is KGHSH and CDR2 is LQKENI. Trimming cost V 6 bases and J 5 bases, with 19 bases left between them. This CDR3 spans 15 amino acids. The CDR3 DNA sequence: TGTGCCAGCTCCCTACTACAGGAGGATTGGGAGACCCAGTACTTC. Translating gives CASSLLQEDWETQYF.

The rearrangement links TRBV24-1 to TRBJ1-1; D call uncertain. Germline V gene lookup returns CDR1 KGHDR and CDR2 SFDVKD. There are 13 residues in the CDR3. V was cut by 3 bases and J by 11 bases, with 15 bases left in between. The CDR3: CATSDSKGFRAFF. DNA for the CDR3: TGTGCCACCAGTGATAGTAAGGGCTTCCGGGCTTTCTTT.

The rearrangement uses TRBV14 and TRBJ2-2, with 9 bases identical to TRBD2. Germline assignment: CDR1 SGHDN and CDR2 FVKESK. V was clipped by 3 bases and J by 2 bases; unmatched bases: 7. The CDR3 loop spans 17 amino acids. The CDR3 here is CASSHDSGRRNTGELFF. The CDR3 DNA is TGTGCCAGCAGCCATGATAGCGGGAGACGAAACACCGGGGAGCTGTTTTTT.

This clonotype was recorded once. J is TRBJ2-5 and V is TRBV20-1, with 10 bases aligning to TRBD2. The junction had 12 bases not matched to a gene; V was cut back by 6 bases and J by 5 bases. Germline V lookup: CDR1 DFQATT, CDR2 SNEGSKA (reference sequence). The CDR3 is made up of 15 amino acids. CDR3 loop: CSAPLASGGGETQYF. CDR3 bases: TGCAGTGCCCCCTTGGCTAGCGGGGGTGGGGAGACCCAGTACTTC.

V is TRBV5-6 and J is TRBJ2-1; 7 bases are a match to TRBD2. Germline CDR1 SGHDT, CDR2 YYEEEE. Trimming cost V 10 bases and J 0 bases; bases outside gene matches: 4. The length of the CDR3 is 13 residues. CDR3 loop: CAARGSSYNEQFF. CDR3 DNA sequence: TGTGCCGCGCGGGGGAGCTCCTACAATGAGCAGTTCTTC.

This sequence joins TRBV20-1 and TRBJ2-5; 8 bases are shared with TRBD1. V lost 5 bases, J lost 5 bases, and 13 bases stayed unmatched. The germline gives CDR1 DFQATT, CDR2 SNEGSKA (reference sequence). The CDR3 covers 15 residues. The CDR3 protein is CSASKPGTGRETQYF. CDR3 DNA sequence: TGCAGTGCTTCCAAGCCCGGGACAGGCCGGGAGACCCAGTACTTC.

This chain links TRBV12-3 or TRBV12-4 with TRBJ2-1; TRBD2 aligns across 7 bases. This CDR3 comprises 15 residues. V lost 3 bases to trimming and J lost 8 bases; unmatched junction nucleotides: 10. CDR3 loop: CASSLGDSRGDEQFF. The DNA for the CDR3 is TGTGCCAGCAGTTTGGGGGACTCCCGGGGGGATGAGCAGTTCTTC.

CDR3 DNA: TGTGCCAGCAGTCGACAGGGTAACAATCAGCCCCAGCATTTT. Translation: CASSRQGNNQPQHF. The genes are TRBV12-3 or TRBV12-4 and TRBJ1-5, with 7 bases lining up with TRBD1. The V gene end was trimmed by 5 bases and the J gene end by 3 bases; junction bases not matched to a gene: 4. The CDR3 sequence is 14 residues long.

CDR3 region: CATSDEDRPYGYTF. CDR3 bases: TGTGCCACCAGTGACGAGGACAGGCCTTATGGCTACACCTTC. V is TRBV24-1 and J is TRBJ1-2, with TRBD1 identical over 7 bases. This CDR3 is 14 amino acids long. Germline V CDR1 and CDR2: KGHDR, SFDVKD. Trimming cost V 4 bases and J 5 bases; bases outside gene matches: 6.

The chain recombines TRBV20-1 with TRBJ2-3, with unresolved D. V dropped 3 bases and J dropped 9 bases, with 16 bases sitting between them. This CDR3 is built from 13 residues. Germline V gene sequence: CDR1 DFQATT, CDR2 SNEGSKA (reference sequence). CDR3 sequence reads: CSASRASEWTQYF. CDR3 nucleotide sequence: TGCAGTGCTAGCCGGGCGAGCGAGTGGACGCAGTATTTT.

The chain is built from TRBV5-1 and TRBJ2-3; TRBD1 or TRBD2 may be the D gene (5 bases each). This CDR3 spans 13 amino acids. Germline V gene sequence: CDR1 SGHRS, CDR2 YFSETQ. Trimming pared 4 bases from V and 8 bases from J, leaving 14 bases between. For the CDR3, the DNA is TGCGCCAGCAGCCCCGGGGACCTTGGTACGCAGTATTTT. This encodes CASSPGDLGTQYF. The full variable domain, its missing parts supplied by reference TRBV5-1 and TRBJ2-3, is KAGVTQTPRYLIKTRGQQVTLSCSPISGHRSVSWYQQTPGQGLQFLFEYFSETQRNKGNFPGRFSGRQFSNSRSEMNVSTLELGDSALYLCASSPGDLGTQYFGPGTRLTVL.

This clonotype was observed a single time. This chain joins TRBV7-8 and TRBJ2-7; D is unresolved. Trimming left V 6 bases short and J 5 bases short, with 8 bases between. The germline V gene encodes CDR1 SGHVS and CDR2 FQNEAQ. The CDR3 is 11 residues long. The CDR3 region has the DNA TGTGCCAGCAGAGTTTGGGACGAGCAGTACTTC. Residues: CASRVWDEQYF.

The chain recombines TRBV4-1 with TRBJ1-2, with D perhaps TRBD1 (5 bases). This CDR3 has 14 amino acids. Germline-derived CDR1 and CDR2 are MGHRA and YSYEKL. Trimming shortened V by 1 base and J by 4 bases, and 10 bases separated the two germline ends. The CDR3 coding sequence is TGCGCCAGCAGCCAAGTGTCGGGGGGCTATGGCTACACCTTC. The encoded protein is CASSQVSGGYGYTF.

The chain uses TRBV6-5 and TRBJ2-7, with unresolved D. This CDR3 spans 15 amino acids. Germline V CDR1 and CDR2: MNHEY, SVGAGI. Trimming stripped 2 bases from V and 0 bases from J, with 11 bases between. In DNA, the CDR3 is TGTGCCAGCAGTTACATATACGGTAGCTCCTACGAGCAGTACTTC. It encodes CASSYIYGSSYEQYF.

This chain joins TRBV2 and TRBJ2-1; the D gene is possibly TRBD1 (5 bases). Trimming removed 4 bases from V and 8 bases from J, with 18 bases in between. The germline V gene encodes CDR1 SNHLY and CDR2 FYNNEI. This CDR3 region has 15 residues. CDR3 in amino acids: CASSGTSGSMDEQFF. CDR3 sequence (DNA): TGTGCCAGCAGTGGAACCTCAGGGTCAATGGATGAGCAGTTCTTC. Filled out from reference TRBV2 and TRBJ2-1, the complete variable domain reads EPEVTQTPSHQVTQMGQEVILRCVPISNHLYFYWYRQILGQKVEFLVSFYNNEISEKSEIFDDQFSVERPDGSNFTLKIRSTKLEDSAMYFCASSGTSGSMDEQFFGPGTRLTVL.

The gene calls are TRBV9 and TRBJ1-1; no clear D gene. Trimming left V 4 bases short and J 4 bases short, with 17 bases between. The CDR3 spans 15 residues. CDR1 and CDR2 (germline): SGDLS, YYNGEE. In nucleotides, the CDR3 is TGTGCCAGCAGCCCCAACGGAGGGTCCGGCACTGAAGCTTTCTTT. It translates to CASSPNGGSGTEAFF.

This chain connects TRBV3-1 to TRBJ1-2; 7 nucleotides line up with TRBD1. CDR1 is LGHDT and CDR2 is YNNKEL in the germline V gene (reference sequence). The CDR3 extends over 12 amino acids. V was pared by 6 bases and J by 5 bases, with 3 bases of the junction left unmatched. CDR3 sequence: CASSDREYGYTF. The CDR3, as DNA: TGTGCCAGCAGTGACAGGGAGTATGGCTACACCTTC. The whole variable domain, filled in from reference TRBV3-1 and TRBJ1-2, reads DTAVSQTPKYLVTQMGNDKSIKCEQNLGHDTMYWYKQDSKKFLKIMFSYNNKELIINETVPNRFSPKSPDKAHLNLHINSLELGDSAVYFCASSDREYGYTFGSGTRLTVV.

V gene TRBV3-1 combines with J gene TRBJ2-1, with 14 bases lining up with TRBD2. The germline CDR1 and CDR2 sequences are LGHDT and YNNKEL (reference sequence). Unmatched junction bases numbered 9, after V lost 4 bases and J lost 4 bases. The CDR3 totals 18 residues. The CDR3 bases are TGTGCCAGCAGCCGAAGCCACGGGACTAGCGGGAGTTACAATGAGCAGTTCTTC. The encoded protein is CASSRSHGTSGSYNEQFF.

The chain uses TRBV30 and TRBJ1-5; D remains unclear. The V gene's germline CDR1 is GTSNPN and CDR2 SVGIG (reference sequence). The CDR3 is 15 amino acids. V was pared by 0 bases and J by 7 bases, with 16 bases between. The CDR3 is CAWSVQGKGGQPQHF. CDR3 coding DNA: TGTGCCTGGAGTGTCCAAGGGAAAGGAGGACAGCCCCAGCATTTT. Full variable domain (remainder filled in from reference TRBV30 and TRBJ1-5): SQTIHQWPATLVQPVGSPLSLECTVEGTSNPNLYWYRQAAGRGLQLLFYSVGIGQISSEVPQNLSASRPQDRQFILSSKKLLLSDSGFYLCAWSVQGKGGQPQHFGDGTRLSIL.

The V gene is TRBV5-1, the J gene TRBJ2-5, with D perhaps matching TRBD1 (6 bases). V lost 4 bases, J lost 2 bases, and 18 bases lay in between. Germline V gene sequence: CDR1 SGHRS, CDR2 YFSETQ. The CDR3 length is 16 residues. The CDR3 nucleotides are TGCGCCAGCAGCGCACGTACTTCGACAGGACAAGAGACCCAGTACTTC. It is translated as CASSARTSTGQETQYF. Based on the CDR3 plus reference TRBV5-1 and TRBJ2-5, the full variable domain is KAGVTQTPRYLIKTRGQQVTLSCSPISGHRSVSWYQQTPGQGLQFLFEYFSETQRNKGNFPGRFSGRQFSNSRSEMNVSTLELGDSALYLCASSARTSTGQETQYFGPGTRLLVL.

To note about this clonotype: A read error may account for a junction end that differs from germline. The chain links TRBV3-1 to TRBJ2-2; the D call may be TRBD1 or TRBD2 (5 bases each). The CDR3 loop spans 15 amino acids. The germline CDR1 and CDR2 sequences are LGHDT and YNNKEL (reference sequence). The CDR3 nucleotides are TGTGCCAGCAGGCAAGGGAGCGACAGTACCGGGGAGCTGTTTTTT. It encodes CASRQGSDSTGELFF. Full variable domain (rest looked up from reference TRBV3-1 and TRBJ2-2): DTAVSQTPKYLVTQMGNDKSIKCEQNLGHDTMYWYKQDSKKFLKIMFSYNNKELIINETVPNRFSPKSPDKAHLNLHINSLELGDSAVYFCASRQGSDSTGELFFGEGSRLTVL.